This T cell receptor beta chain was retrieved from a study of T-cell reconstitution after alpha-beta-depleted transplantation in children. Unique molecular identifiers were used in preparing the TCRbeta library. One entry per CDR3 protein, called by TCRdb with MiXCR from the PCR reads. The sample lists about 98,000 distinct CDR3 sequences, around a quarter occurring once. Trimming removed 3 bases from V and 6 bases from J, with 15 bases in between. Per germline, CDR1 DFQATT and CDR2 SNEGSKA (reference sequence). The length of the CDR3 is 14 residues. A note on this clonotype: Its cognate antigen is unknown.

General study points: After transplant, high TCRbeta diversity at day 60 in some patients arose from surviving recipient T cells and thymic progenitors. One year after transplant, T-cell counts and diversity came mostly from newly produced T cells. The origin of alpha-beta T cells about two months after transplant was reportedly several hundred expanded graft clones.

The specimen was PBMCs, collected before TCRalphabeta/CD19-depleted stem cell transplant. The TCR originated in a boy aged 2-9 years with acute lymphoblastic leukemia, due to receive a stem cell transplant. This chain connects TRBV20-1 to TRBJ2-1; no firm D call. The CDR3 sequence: CSARWLQIGNEQFF. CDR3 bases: TGCAGTGCTAGGTGGCTACAGATAGGCAATGAGCAGTTCTTC.